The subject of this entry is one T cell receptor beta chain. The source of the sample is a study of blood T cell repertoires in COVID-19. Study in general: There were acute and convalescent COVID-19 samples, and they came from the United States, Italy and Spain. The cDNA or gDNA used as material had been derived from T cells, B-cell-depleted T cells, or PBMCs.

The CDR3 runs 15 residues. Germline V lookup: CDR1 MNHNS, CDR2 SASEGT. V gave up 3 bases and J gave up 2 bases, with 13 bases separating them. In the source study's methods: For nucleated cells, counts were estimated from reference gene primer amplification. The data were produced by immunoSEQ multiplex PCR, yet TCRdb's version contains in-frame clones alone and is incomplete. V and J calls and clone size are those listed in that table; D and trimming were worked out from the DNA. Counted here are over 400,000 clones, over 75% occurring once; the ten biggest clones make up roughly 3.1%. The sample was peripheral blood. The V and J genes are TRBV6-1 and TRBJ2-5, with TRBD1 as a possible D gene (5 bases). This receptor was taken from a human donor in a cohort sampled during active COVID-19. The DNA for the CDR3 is TGTGCCAGCAGTGATCCAGGGTATGGGCAAGAGACCCAGTACTTC. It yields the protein CASSDPGYGQETQYF.